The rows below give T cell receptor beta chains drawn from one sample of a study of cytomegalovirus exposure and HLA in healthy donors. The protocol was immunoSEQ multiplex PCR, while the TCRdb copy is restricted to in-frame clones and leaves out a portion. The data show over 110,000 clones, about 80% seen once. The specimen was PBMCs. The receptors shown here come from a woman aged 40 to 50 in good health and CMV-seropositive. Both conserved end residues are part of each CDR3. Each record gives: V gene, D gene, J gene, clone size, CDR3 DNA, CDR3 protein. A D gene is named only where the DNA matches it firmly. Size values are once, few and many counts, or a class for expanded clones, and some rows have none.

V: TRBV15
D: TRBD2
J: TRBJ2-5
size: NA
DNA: TGTGCCACCAGCATGGGACTAGCGGGAGTTCCTCAAGGGACCCAGTACTTC
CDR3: CATSMGLAGVPQGTQYF

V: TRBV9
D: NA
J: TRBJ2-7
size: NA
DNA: TGTGCCAGCAGCGTAGGACAGGAAAGCTCCTACGAGCAGTACTTC
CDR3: CASSVGQESSYEQYF

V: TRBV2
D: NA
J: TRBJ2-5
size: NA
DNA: TGTGCCAGCAGTGATGAGGCAACCCAGTACTTC
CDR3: CASSDEATQYF

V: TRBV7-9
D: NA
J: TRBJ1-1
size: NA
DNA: TGTTCCAGCAGCTTAGGTAGGGGCGGACGGGCGGCTGAAGCTTTCTTT
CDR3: CSSSLGRGGRAAEAFF

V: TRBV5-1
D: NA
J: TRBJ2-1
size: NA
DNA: TGCGCCAGCAGCTTGAGTGGTGGAGGTGATGAGCAGTTCTTC
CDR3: CASSLSGGGDEQFF

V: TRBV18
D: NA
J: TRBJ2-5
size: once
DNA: TGTGCCAGCTCACCCCCCAGCCAAGAGACCCAGTACTTC
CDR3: CASSPPSQETQYF

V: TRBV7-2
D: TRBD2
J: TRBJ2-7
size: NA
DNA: TGTGCCAGCAGCTTTCTAGCGGGATACTCCTACGAGCAGTACTTC
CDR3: CASSFLAGYSYEQYF

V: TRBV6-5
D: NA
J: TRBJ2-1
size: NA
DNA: TGTGCCAGCAGTTACCGTTGGTCGGGCGGGGTCAATGAGCAGTTCTTC
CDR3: CASSYRWSGGVNEQFF

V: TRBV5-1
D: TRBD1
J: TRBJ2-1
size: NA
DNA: TGCGCCAGCAGCTTGGCACAGGGGGCTCCGGAGTTCTTC
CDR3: CASSLAQGAPEFF

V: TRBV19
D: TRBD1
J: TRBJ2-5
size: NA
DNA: TGTGCCAGTAGTATTTCTGGGACAGGGATGGGAGAACTCGCGGGGACCCAGTACTTC
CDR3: CASSISGTGMGELAGTQYF

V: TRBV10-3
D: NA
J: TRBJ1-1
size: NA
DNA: TGTGCCATCAGTGATGTTTGGGAGGGGATCACTGAAGCTTTCTTT
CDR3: CAISDVWEGITEAFF

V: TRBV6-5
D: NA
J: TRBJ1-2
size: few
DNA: TGTGCCAGCAGTTACTGGAACGGAGGATCCTATGGCTACACCTTC
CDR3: CASSYWNGGSYGYTF

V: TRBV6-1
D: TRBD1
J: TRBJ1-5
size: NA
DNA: TGTGCCACCCGACAGGGATGGAATCAGCCCCAGCATTTT
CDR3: CATRQGWNQPQHF

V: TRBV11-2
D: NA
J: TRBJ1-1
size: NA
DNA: TGTGCCAGCAGTTTGACTCGGAACACTGAAGCTTTCTTT
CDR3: CASSLTRNTEAFF

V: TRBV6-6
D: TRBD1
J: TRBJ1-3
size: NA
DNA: TGTGCCAGCAGTCCCGGGACAGGCTCTGGAAACACCATATATTTT
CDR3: CASSPGTGSGNTIYF

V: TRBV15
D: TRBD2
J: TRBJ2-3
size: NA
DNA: TGTGCCACCAGCACGGGACTAGTGTCGGATACGCAGTATTTT
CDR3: CATSTGLVSDTQYF

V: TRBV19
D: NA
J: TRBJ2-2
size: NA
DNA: TGTGCCAGTAGTTCTAGCCGGAGGGACACCGGGGAGCTGTTTTTT
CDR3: CASSSSRRDTGELFF

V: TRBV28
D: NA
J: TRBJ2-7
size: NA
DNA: TGTGCCAGCAGCCCGACAGTTCTGGAGGAGCAGTACTTC
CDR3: CASSPTVLEEQYF

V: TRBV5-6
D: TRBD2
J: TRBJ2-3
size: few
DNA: TGTGCCAGCAGCTTCGGTAGCGGGATTGGAGATACGCAGTATTTT
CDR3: CASSFGSGIGDTQYF

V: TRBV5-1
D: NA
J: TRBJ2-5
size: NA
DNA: TGCGCCAGCAGCTTTAATCAAGAGACCCAGTACTTC
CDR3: CASSFNQETQYF

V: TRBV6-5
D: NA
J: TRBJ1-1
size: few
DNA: TGTGCCAGCAGTTACCGAAGGGCCGGGGACACTGAAGCTTTCTTT
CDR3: CASSYRRAGDTEAFF

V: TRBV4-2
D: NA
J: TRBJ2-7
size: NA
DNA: TGTGCCAGCAGCCAAGATGAAACTAGCAGACGCTACGAGCAGTACTTC
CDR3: CASSQDETSRRYEQYF

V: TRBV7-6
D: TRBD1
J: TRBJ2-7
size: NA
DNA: TGTGCCAGCAGCTTAGCCGGGACAGGGGCGTACGAGCAGTACTTC
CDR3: CASSLAGTGAYEQYF

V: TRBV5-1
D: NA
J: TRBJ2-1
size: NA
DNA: TGCGCCAGCAGCTTGAATGCCGGGAGCTCCTACAATGAGCAGTTCTTC
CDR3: CASSLNAGSSYNEQFF

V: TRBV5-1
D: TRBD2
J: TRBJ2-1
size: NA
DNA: TGCGCCAGCAGCTTCGATGTGGGACTAGCGGGAATCAATGAGCAGTTCTTC
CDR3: CASSFDVGLAGINEQFF

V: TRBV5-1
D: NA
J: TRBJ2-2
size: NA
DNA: TGCGCCAGCAGCTTGGTATGGGGGAGGTCTACCGGGGAGCTGTTTTTT
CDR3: CASSLVWGRSTGELFF

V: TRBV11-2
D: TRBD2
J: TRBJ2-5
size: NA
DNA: TGTGCCAGCAGCTTCGGGACTACCCAAGAGACCCAGTACTTC
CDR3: CASSFGTTQETQYF

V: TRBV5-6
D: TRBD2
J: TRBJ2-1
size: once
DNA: TGTGCCAGCAGCTTGGCTAGCGGGAACCCCTACAATGAGCAGTTCTTC
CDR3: CASSLASGNPYNEQFF

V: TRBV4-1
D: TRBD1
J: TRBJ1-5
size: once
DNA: TGCGCCAGCAGCCCAACAGGGGATCAGCCCCAGCATTTT
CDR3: CASSPTGDQPQHF

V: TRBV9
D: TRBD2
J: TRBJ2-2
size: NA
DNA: TGTGCCAGCAGCGCTGGACTAGCGGAACCCGCCGGGGAGCTGTTTTTT
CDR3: CASSAGLAEPAGELFF

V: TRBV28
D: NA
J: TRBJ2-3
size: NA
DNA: TGTGCCAGCAGTCTTACCGGGGTCTGGGGAGATACGCAGTATTTT
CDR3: CASSLTGVWGDTQYF

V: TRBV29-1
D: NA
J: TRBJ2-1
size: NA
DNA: TGCAGCGTTGAAGATGCCAGGGGTAGCTCCTACAATGAGCAGTTCTTC
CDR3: CSVEDARGSSYNEQFF

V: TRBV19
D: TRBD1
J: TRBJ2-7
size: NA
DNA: TGTGCCAGTAGTGCCACCCCGGGACAGGGTATATTATCGTACGAGCAGTACTTC
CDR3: CASSATPGQGILSYEQYF

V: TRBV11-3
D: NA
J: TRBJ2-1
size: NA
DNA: TGTGCCAGCAGCTTAAATCCGGGCTCCTACAATGAGCAGTTCTTC
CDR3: CASSLNPGSYNEQFF

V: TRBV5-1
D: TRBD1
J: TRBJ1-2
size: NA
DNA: TGCGCCAGCAGCAGGGACAGGGGGATCGACTATGGCTACACCTTC
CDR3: CASSRDRGIDYGYTF

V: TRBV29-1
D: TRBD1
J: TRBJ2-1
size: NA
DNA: TGCAGCGTTGAGGTAGGGACAGGGCTTTACAATGAGCAGTTCTTC
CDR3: CSVEVGTGLYNEQFF

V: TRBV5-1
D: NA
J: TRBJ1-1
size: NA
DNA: TGCGCCAGCAGCTTGCAAGGGAGTGGGACTGAAGCTTTCTTT
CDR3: CASSLQGSGTEAFF

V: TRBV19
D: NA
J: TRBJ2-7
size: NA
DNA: TGTGCCAGTAAGGTACAGGGAGACCGACAAACCCAGTACTTC
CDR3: CASKVQGDRQTQYF

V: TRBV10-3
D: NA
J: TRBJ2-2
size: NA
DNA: TGTGCCATCAGTGAGGTTCGCGGGGAGCTGTTTTTT
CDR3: CAISEVRGELFF

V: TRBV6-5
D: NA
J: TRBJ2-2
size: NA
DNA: TGTGCCAGCAGACCGGGGAAAAACACCGGGGAGCTGTTTTTT
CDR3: CASRPGKNTGELFF

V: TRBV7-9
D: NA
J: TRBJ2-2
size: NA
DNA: TGTGCCAGCAGCTCGGTTAGCACCGGGGAGCTGTTTTTT
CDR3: CASSSVSTGELFF

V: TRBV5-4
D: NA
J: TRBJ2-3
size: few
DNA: TGTGCCAGCAGCTTGGCCGGGAGAGGGACAGATACGCAGTATTTT
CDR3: CASSLAGRGTDTQYF

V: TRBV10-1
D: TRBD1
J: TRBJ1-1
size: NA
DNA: TGCGCCAGCAGCTCAATTAGGGACAGCCGAAGTGAAGCTTTCTTT
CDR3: CASSSIRDSRSEAFF

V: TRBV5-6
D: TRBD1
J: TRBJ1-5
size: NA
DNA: TGTGCCAGCAGCTTGGGTCAGGGGGTCAATCAGCCCCAGCATTTT
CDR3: CASSLGQGVNQPQHF

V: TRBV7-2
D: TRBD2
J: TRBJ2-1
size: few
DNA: TGTGCCAGCAGCGCCTGGGCGGGAGGGGGGGGTGAGCAGTTCTTC
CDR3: CASSAWAGGGGEQFF

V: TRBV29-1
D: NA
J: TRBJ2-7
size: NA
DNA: TGCAGCGTTGAATCATCTGAGGCCTACGAGCAGTACTTC
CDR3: CSVESSEAYEQYF

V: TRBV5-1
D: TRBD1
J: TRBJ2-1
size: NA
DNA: TGCGCCAGCAGCTGGAGACAGGGGAACAATGAGCAGTTCTTC
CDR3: CASSWRQGNNEQFF

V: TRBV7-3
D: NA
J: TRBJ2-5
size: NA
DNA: TGTGCCAGCAGCTTAACGGGGGCGGGCCCCGGGGAGACCCAGTACTTC
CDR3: CASSLTGAGPGETQYF

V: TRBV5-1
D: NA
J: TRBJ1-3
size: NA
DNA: TGCGCCAGCAGCAGTTGGACAGACTCTGGAAACACCATATATTTT
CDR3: CASSSWTDSGNTIYF

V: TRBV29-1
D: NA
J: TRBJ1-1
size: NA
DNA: TGCAGAGCCGGGAGGGGCTTGGGCACTGAAGCTTTCTTT
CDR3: CRAGRGLGTEAFF

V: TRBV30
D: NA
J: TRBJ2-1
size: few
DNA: TGTGCCTGGAGTCGTAAACAGGGCTACAATGAGCAGTTCTTC
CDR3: CAWSRKQGYNEQFF

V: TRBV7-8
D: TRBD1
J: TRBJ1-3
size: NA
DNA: TGTGCCAGCAGTCAACGTGGGACAGTGAGCTCTGGAAACACCATATATTTT
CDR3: CASSQRGTVSSGNTIYF

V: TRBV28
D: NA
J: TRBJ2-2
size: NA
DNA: TGTGCCAGTCGGAGCGGCGCGAACACCGGGGAGCTGTTTTTT
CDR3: CASRSGANTGELFF

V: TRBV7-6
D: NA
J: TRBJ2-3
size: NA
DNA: TGTGCCAGCAGCTTAGCGAGGGCAGATACGCAGTATTTT
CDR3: CASSLARADTQYF